These 24 T cell receptor beta chains share one sample of origin, sequenced in a study of T cells in Graves' hyperthyroidism and ophthalmopathy. Amplification yielded TCR beta CDR3 regions, with RNA transcripts as the source. RT-PCR in the first round (using the HTBI primer set) targeted the TCR CDR3. TCRdb ran MiXCR on the multiplex PCR reads and lists one entry per CDR3 protein. The repertoire has hundreds of thousands of distinct CDR3 sequences, around 20% of them found once; the top ten carry approximately 16%. Sequencing used blood. Receptors originate from a woman aged 45-65 years with Graves' hyperthyroidism that later progressed to Graves' ophthalmopathy.

V and J are TRBV10-1 and TRBJ1-1; D remains unclear. Per germline, CDR1 WNHNN and CDR2 SYGVQD (reference sequence). V lost 4 bases and J 6 bases, leaving 12 bases between the germline ends. The CDR3 has 13 residues. The CDR3 loop is CASSVGPNAEAFF. CDR3 sequence (DNA): TGCGCCAGCAGTGTAGGACCCAACGCTGAAGCTTTCTTT.

The V gene is TRBV5-1, the J gene TRBJ2-1; D uncertain. Trimming removed 5 bases at V and 6 bases at J, with 15 bases between. From germline, CDR1 is SGHRS and CDR2 YFSETQ. This CDR3 region has 14 residues. CDR3 DNA sequence: TGCGCCAGCAGGGCGGTGGAACTGCCCAATGAGCAGTTCTTC. It encodes CASRAVELPNEQFF.

This clonotype appeared a few times. The chain links TRBV6-2 or TRBV6-3 to TRBJ1-1; the D gene is possibly TRBD1 (5 bases). The ends were cut back, 6 bases at V and 3 bases at J, with 14 bases in the middle. The CDR3 runs to 14 residues. Germline-derived CDR1 and CDR2 are MNHEY and SVGEGT. CDR3 amino acids: CASRGRDRDTEAFF. CDR3 in DNA: TGTGCCAGCAGAGGCCGGGACCGAGACACTGAAGCTTTCTTT.

This clonotype has a count of ten or more. This sequence joins TRBV7-2 and TRBJ1-2, with 7 bases fitting TRBD1. The CDR3 sequence is 13 residues long. The ends lost 5 bases at V and 4 bases at J; junction bases unmatched: 4. From germline, CDR1 is SGHTA and CDR2 FQGNSA. This CDR3 reads CASSARTGYGYTF. CDR3 nucleotide sequence: TGTGCCAGCAGCGCCCGGACAGGCTATGGCTACACCTTC.

This clonotype was detected ten times or more. V and J are TRBV5-6 and TRBJ1-5; D is undetermined. Looked up from germline, CDR1 is SGHDT and CDR2 is YYEEEE. The CDR3 extends over 15 amino acids. Trimming took 4 bases from V and 3 from J, leaving 14 bases between them. The CDR3 DNA follows: TGTGCCAGCAGCCGCAGAGGTAGGATCAATCAGCCCCAGCATTTT. It encodes CASSRRGRINQPQHF.

In this sample, this clonotype turned up many times. The chain recombines TRBV3-1 with TRBJ1-4; D is perhaps TRBD1 (5 bases). V was trimmed by 1 base and J by 0 bases, leaving 9 bases between them. CDR1 and CDR2 from the germline V gene are LGHDT and YNNKEL (reference sequence). The CDR3 has 16 amino acids. CDR3 coding DNA: TGTGCCAGCAGCCAAGTCACGGGGGCAACTAATGAAAAACTGTTTTTT. It codes for CASSQVTGATNEKLFF.

This clonotype turned up a few times. One junction end does not reproduce the germline sequence, and a read error may be involved. J is TRBJ2-1 and V is TRBV6-2 or TRBV6-3; D is uncertain. CDR1 MNHEY and CDR2 SVGEGT come from the germline V gene. CDR3 length: 13 amino acids. The CDR3, as DNA: TGTGCCAGCAGTGACTCCCCGGGCGGTGAGCAGTTCTTC. The encoded protein is CASSDSPGGEQFF.

The CDR3: CASSILSGGENEQFF. The DNA for the CDR3 is TGTGCCAGTAGTATACTGAGCGGGGGGGAAAATGAGCAGTTCTTC. The chain uses TRBV19 and TRBJ2-1; 10 bases line up with TRBD2. Trimming removed 2 bases from V and 7 bases from J; junction bases left unmatched: 5. The CDR3 loop spans 15 amino acids. Germline V lookup: CDR1 LNHDA, CDR2 SQIVND (reference sequence).

Of note for this clonotype: This may be a read error, as it is one base from a much larger clone. Since the CDR3 does not end with the conserved phenylalanine or tryptophan, this likely comes from a read error. The chain joins TRBV10-1 to TRBJ1-1; no clear D. The CDR3 runs to 11 residues. Germline-derived CDR1 and CDR2 are WNHNN and SYGVQD (reference sequence). Trimming cost V 4 bases and J 3 bases, with 3 bases left between them. The chain's CDR3 is CASSGDTEAFS. CDR3 DNA sequence: TGCGCCAGCAGTGGGGACACTGAAGCTTTCTCT.

This clonotype has ten or more counts. The chain has TRBV20-1 and TRBJ2-3; tentative D call: TRBD2 (5 bases). The ends were cut back, 6 bases at V and 5 bases at J, with 18 bases in the middle. Germline CDR1 and CDR2: DFQATT and SNEGSKA (reference sequence). This CDR3 spans 14 amino acids. The CDR3 is CSAFTAVKKDTQYF. The CDR3 nucleotides read TGCAGTGCCTTTACAGCGGTGAAGAAAGATACGCAGTATTTT.

The chain has TRBV10-3 and TRBJ2-3; 9 positions match TRBD2. Per the germline V gene, CDR1 is ENHRY and CDR2 is SYGVKD. Trimming removed 2 bases from V and 4 bases from J; junction bases left unmatched: 7. This CDR3 is built from 16 residues. The CDR3 reads CAISEMMRGGADTQYF. The CDR3, as DNA: TGTGCCATCAGTGAGATGATGCGGGGGGGCGCAGATACGCAGTATTTT.

The CDR3 region is CSARDTLTPGNTIYF. DNA of the CDR3: TGCAGTGCTAGAGATACCTTAACCCCTGGAAACACCATATATTTT. The chain couples TRBV20-1 to TRBJ1-3; D remains unclear. The V gene lost 0 bases and the J gene lost 2 bases, with 11 bases spanning the gap. CDR1 and CDR2 from the germline V gene are DFQATT and SNEGSKA (reference sequence). CDR3 length equals 15 residues.

This clonotype was observed a handful of times. The rearrangement links TRBV7-3 to TRBJ1-1; 10 bases fit TRBD1. From germline, CDR1 is SGHTA and CDR2 FQGTGA. With 1 base clipped from V and 3 bases from J, the junction kept 5 bases outside the gene matches. This CDR3 spans 16 amino acids. CDR3 sequence reads: CASSLMEGQGYTEAFF. The CDR3 DNA is TGTGCCAGCAGCTTAATGGAGGGACAGGGGTACACTGAAGCTTTCTTT. Using reference TRBV7-3 and TRBJ1-1 for the parts outside the CDR3, the full variable domain is GAGVSQTPSNKVTEKGKYVELRCDPISGHTALYWYRQSLGQGPEFLIYFQGTGAADDSGLPNDRFFAVRPEGSVSTLKIQRTERGDSAVYLCASSLMEGQGYTEAFFGQGTRLTVV.

This clonotype came up a few times. The V and J genes are TRBV7-9 and TRBJ1-2; D gene ambiguous. CDR1 is SEHNR and CDR2 is FQNEAQ in the germline V gene (reference sequence). Trimming pared 2 bases from V and 0 bases from J, leaving 7 bases between. The CDR3 extends over 14 amino acids. The CDR3 DNA is TGTGCCAGCAGCTTAAGTATCTCTAACTATGGCTACACCTTC. It yields the protein CASSLSISNYGYTF. Using reference TRBV7-9 and TRBJ1-2 for the parts outside the CDR3, the full variable domain is DTGVSQNPRHKITKRGQNVTFRCDPISEHNRLYWYRQTLGQGPEFLTYFQNEAQLEKSRLLSDRFSAERPKGSFSTLEIQRTEQGDSAMYLCASSLSISNYGYTFGSGTRLTVV.

V and J are TRBV25-1 and TRBJ2-5; D is perhaps TRBD1 (6 bases). The CDR3 has 15 residues. Germline CDR1 MGHDK, CDR2 SYGVNS. Deletions cut 7 bases from V and 2 bases from J, with 17 bases between. The CDR3 here is CASTPWGTKQETQYF. CDR3 in DNA: TGTGCCAGCACCCCCTGGGGGACAAAACAAGAGACCCAGTACTTC.

This clonotype was observed a handful of times. In DNA, the CDR3 is TGTGCCATCAGTGCAACAGGCCTTGGGCAGCCCCAGCATTTT. Translation: CAISATGLGQPQHF. The rearrangement links TRBV10-3 to TRBJ1-5; maybe TRBD1 (5 bases). The CDR3 length is 14 residues. CDR1 is ENHRY, CDR2 SYGVKD, per germline. V shed 4 bases and J shed 7 bases, with 14 bases lying between them.

This clonotype was observed a few times. The chain recombines TRBV27 with TRBJ2-5, with D unclear. The CDR3 contains 14 residues. Looked up from germline, CDR1 is MNHEY and CDR2 is SMNVEV (reference sequence). Trimming left V 5 bases short and J 5 bases short, with 15 bases between. CDR3 sequence (DNA): TGTGCCAGCAGTCCGACACGGTCCTGGGAGACCCAGTACTTC. It yields the protein CASSPTRSWETQYF.

The rearrangement links TRBV29-1 to TRBJ1-2; D gene ambiguous. The V and J ends lost 3 bases and 7 bases respectively, with 18 bases between them. Germline V gene lookup returns CDR1 SQVTM and CDR2 ANQGSEA. The CDR3 length is 14 residues. The CDR3 loop is CSVEGRGLTGGYTF. CDR3 sequence (DNA): TGCAGCGTTGAGGGTAGAGGTCTAACGGGTGGCTACACCTTC. Drawing the rest from reference TRBV29-1 and TRBJ1-2, the complete variable domain is SAVISQKPSRDICQRGTSLTIQCQVDSQVTMMFWYRQQPGQSLTLIATANQGSEATYESGFVIDKFPISRPNLTFSTLTVSNMSPEDSSIYLCSVEGRGLTGGYTFGSGTRLTVV.

The sample holds many counts of this clonotype. The chain has TRBV3-1 and TRBJ2-3; D possibly uses TRBD1 or TRBD2 (5 bases each). Germline V CDR1 and CDR2: LGHDT, YNNKEL (reference sequence). There are 15 residues in the CDR3. V shed 0 bases and J shed 6 bases, with 13 bases lying between them. The CDR3 here is CASSQDWRGGDTQYF. CDR3 sequence (DNA): TGTGCCAGCAGCCAAGATTGGCGTGGGGGTGATACGCAGTATTTT.

The chain recombines TRBV2 with TRBJ2-1; perhaps TRBD2 as D (5 bases). The CDR3 spans 14 residues. Germline V gene lookup returns CDR1 SNHLY and CDR2 FYNNEI. The V gene lost 3 bases and the J gene lost 9 bases, with 15 bases spanning the gap. The chain's CDR3 is CASSDGLGSVEQFF. CDR3 sequence (DNA): TGTGCCAGCAGTGATGGGCTAGGGAGTGTTGAGCAGTTCTTC. Full variable domain (outside the CDR3, taken from reference TRBV2 and TRBJ2-1): EPEVTQTPSHQVTQMGQEVILRCVPISNHLYFYWYRQILGQKVEFLVSFYNNEISEKSEIFDDQFSVERPDGSNFTLKIRSTKLEDSAMYFCASSDGLGSVEQFFGPGTRLTVL.

This clonotype was counted many times. CDR3 nucleotide sequence: TGCAGTGCTAGCGGGGGGGGCGAGCAGTACTTC. Amino acids: CSASGGGEQYF. The chain uses TRBV20-1 and TRBJ2-7; 8 bases are a match to TRBD2. This CDR3 is 11 amino acids long. The trim removed 3 bases at V and 6 bases at J, leaving 1 base unmatched. CDR1 is DFQATT, CDR2 SNEGSKA, per germline (reference sequence).

Comments on this clonotype: Germline and junction disagree at one end, which may indicate a read error. This rearrangement joins TRBV3-1 to TRBJ2-5, with unresolved D. The CDR3 totals 17 residues. Germline V lookup: CDR1 LGHDT, CDR2 YNNKEL (reference sequence). The CDR3 DNA follows: TGTGCCAGCAACCAAACCCCCTTGGGAAGGCACCAAGAGACCCAGTACTTC. Amino acids: CASNQTPLGRHQETQYF.

The V gene is TRBV7-8, the J gene TRBJ1-5; D gene uncertain. Deletions cut 0 bases from V and 0 bases from J, with 15 bases between. Germline V gene sequence: CDR1 SGHVS, CDR2 FQNEAQ. The CDR3 length is 18 residues. As DNA, the CDR3 is TGTGCCAGCAGCTTAGCGATCGGAATATGGGATAGCAATCAGCCCCAGCATTTT. It specifies CASSLAIGIWDSNQPQHF.

The chain uses TRBV10-1 and TRBJ2-3, with D maybe TRBD1 (6 bases). CDR1 is WNHNN, CDR2 SYGVQD, per germline (reference sequence). V was cut by 2 bases and J by 7 bases, with 13 bases left in between. CDR3 length: 14 amino acids. The CDR3 sequence: CASSENRATNTQYF. The CDR3 DNA follows: TGCGCCAGCAGTGAGAACAGGGCGACGAATACGCAGTATTTT.